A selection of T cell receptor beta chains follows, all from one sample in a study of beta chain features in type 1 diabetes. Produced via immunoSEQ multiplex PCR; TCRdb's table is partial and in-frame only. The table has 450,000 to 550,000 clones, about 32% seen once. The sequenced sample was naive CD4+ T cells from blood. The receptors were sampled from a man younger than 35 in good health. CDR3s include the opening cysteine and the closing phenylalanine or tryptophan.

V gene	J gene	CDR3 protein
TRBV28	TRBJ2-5	CATRRGPTETQYF
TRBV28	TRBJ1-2	CASRFTGAGYGYTF
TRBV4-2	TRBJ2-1	CASSQVGTSGGGEQFF
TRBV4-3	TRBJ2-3	CASSQPGTSTDTQYF
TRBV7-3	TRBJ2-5	CASSLMPAPQETQYF
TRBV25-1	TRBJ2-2	CASTVAGSNTGELFF
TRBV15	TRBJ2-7	CATSREEEDEQYF
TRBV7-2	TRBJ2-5	CASSLQSGLQETQYF
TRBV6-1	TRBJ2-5	CASRWGRGQETQYF
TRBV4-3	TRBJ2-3	CASSRLPLAGGWGTDTQYF
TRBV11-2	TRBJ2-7	CASSPGPGSEYEQYF
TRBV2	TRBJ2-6	CASSPLIPGANVLTF
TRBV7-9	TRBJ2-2	CASRITGTPGGELFF
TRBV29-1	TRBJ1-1	CSVAGGAGEAFF
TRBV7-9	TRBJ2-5	CASSLRGSGSQETQYF
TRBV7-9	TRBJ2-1	CASRPVAGVGNEQFF
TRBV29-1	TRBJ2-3	CSVEVGQKITDTQYF
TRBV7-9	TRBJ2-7	CASSSALALYEQYF
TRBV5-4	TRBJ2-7	CASSSHDSYEQYF
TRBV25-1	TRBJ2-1	CASSALLADFGEQFF
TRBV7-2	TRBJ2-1	CASRPAGTSGRPEFF
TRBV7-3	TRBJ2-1	CASSSTRKLAGANNEQFF
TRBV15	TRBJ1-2	CATSGTPGYYGYTF
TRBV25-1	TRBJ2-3	CASSEFSRGDTDTQYF
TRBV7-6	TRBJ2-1	CASSATSGTYNEQFF
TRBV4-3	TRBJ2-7	CASSQDMGLASHEQYF
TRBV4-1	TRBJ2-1	CASSQEEVLGQWLGEQFF
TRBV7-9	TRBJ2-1	CASSQRTSAYNEQFF
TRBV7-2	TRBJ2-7	CASSSRGYREAYEQYF
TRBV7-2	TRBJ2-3	CASSFPSGRPSTDTQYF
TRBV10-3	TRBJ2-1	CAIRETAGGFNEQFF
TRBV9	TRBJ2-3	CASSKTIRDRGPTDTQYF
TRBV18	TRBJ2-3	CASSPSLGRRTDTQYF
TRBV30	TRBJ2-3	CAWSGVLTDTQYF
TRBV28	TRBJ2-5	CASRQETQYF
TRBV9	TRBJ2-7	CASSVTSGPTYEQYF
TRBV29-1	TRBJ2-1	CSVSWTSGARNEQFF
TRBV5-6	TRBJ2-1	CASSVSGIGNEQFF
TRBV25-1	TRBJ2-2	CASNDVNTGELFF
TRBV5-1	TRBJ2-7	CASRRASEVNEQYF
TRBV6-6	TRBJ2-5	CASSYSAGGTETQYF
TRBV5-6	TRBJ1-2	CASSLVRGPYGYTF
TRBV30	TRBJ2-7	CAWSVSPPMREQYF
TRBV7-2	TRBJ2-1	CASSFAYNEQFF
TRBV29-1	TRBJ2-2	CSVRPGTSRGANTGELFF
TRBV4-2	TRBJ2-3	CASSREGPDTQYF
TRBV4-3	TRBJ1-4	CASSKRTGINEKLFF
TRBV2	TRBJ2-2	CASIFSGTNTGELFF
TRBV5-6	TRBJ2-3	CASSFQGGTDTQYF
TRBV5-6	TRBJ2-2	CASSHGRPYTGELFF
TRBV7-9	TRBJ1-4	CASSPDTRNEKLFF
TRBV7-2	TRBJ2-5	CASSPSRETQYF
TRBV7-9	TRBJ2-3	CASSLVLPSTDTQYF